This TCR beta chain stems from a study of shared clonotypes between healthy human individuals (dated by TCRdb to about 2020). As for the study more broadly: The cohort comprised two women and three men aged 18 to 49 years. To estimate repertoire size and how much clonotypes are shared between individuals, the study performed deep sequencing of blood TCR repertoires from a few healthy adults. Different laboratories and diverse techniques were used to prepare libraries and sequence TCR repertoires, to increase sequencing depth and limit assay-specific biases. Per donor, leukapheresis produced somewhere between about 0.85 and 8.9 billion PBMCs. On the study overall, not on this receptor specifically: Because the study included a small number of donors, the genetic and exposure-history diversity represented was limited. Pairwise subsampling indicated that sequencing depth was expected to affect the degree of clonotype sharing among donors. Sampling was restricted to blood, and TCR repertoires in tissues likely differ from the TCR repertoires found in blood.

Reading the germline V gene gives CDR1 MDHEN and CDR2 SYDVKM. Germline trimming amounts to 9 bases on V and 2 bases on J, with 2 as the count of junction bases outside the gene matches. The CDR3 spans 12 residues, from the cysteine through the phenylalanine. Only the CDR3 part of the read is kept: 36 bases, read in frame from the first base. The donors were healthy, HIV-negative adults with no recently reported acute infections or vaccinations. Only Caucasian adults living in Nashville, Tennessee, USA were represented among the donors. For unsorted samples, 90 million to 95 million PBMCs were counted, and genomic DNA was extracted using the QIAamp DNA Blood Mini kit. Blood was collected by leukapheresis, and PBMCs were isolated by Ficoll-Histopaque density gradient centrifugation and then cryopreserved in liquid nitrogen vapor phase. Using the deep immunoSEQ assay, TCR CDR3 regions were amplified from genomic DNA by multiplex PCR. Extracted genomic DNA from each cell subset was distributed evenly across all wells of several immunoSEQ 96-well plates, and each plate was treated as a replicate. For unsorted PBMC, roughly 0.3 ug of genomic DNA, equivalent to approximately 30,000 T cell genomes, went into each replicate PCR. Genomic DNA from unsorted PBMC was sequenced over ten immunoSEQ deep assay plates. The purified libraries were quantified using a Qubit 3.0 fluorometer, sized with a Bioanalyzer 2100, and then quantified again using the KAPA Library Quantification kit. Every immunoSEQ 96-well plate was sequenced on a separate single-read 150-cycle Illumina NextSeq 550 flow cell. Processing in the source paper ran as follows. Because only junctional sequences without quality scores were contained in the immunoSEQ output, filtering matching that applied to full-length reads could not be performed. To assign V/J genes and CDR3, sequences were annotated against IMGT germline references using PyIR, a Python wrapper for IgBLAST v1.9. Reads with weak V/J assignments (E-value above 1e-6), missing CDR3, stop codons, out-of-frame junctions, or ambiguous translated residues were removed. V3J clonotypes were defined as sequences sharing an identical inferred V gene, J gene, and CDR3 amino acid sequence. The percentage overlap between two repertoires was calculated by dividing the number of shared unique clonotypes by the size of the smaller repertoire. Three approaches were used to assess repertoire richness: RTK rarefaction, the Chao1 estimator, and Recon v2.1 estimates of unobserved clonotypes. Here the immuneACCESS table is served through TCRdb, limited to in-frame sequences with V and J called. Missing clones are a known gap in these copies; in checked studies unresolved V genes cover under half, and the rest lacks a known reason. V and J calls and clone size are as listed in that table; D and trimming were resolved from the DNA. The sample yields about 480,000 clones; 79% were counted once. 10% to 15% of the sample is taken by the ten largest.

About this clone itself: Its antigen has not been determined. No base quality values were provided; no much bigger clone lies one nucleotide off.

This TCR derives from a woman aged 40 to 55 in good health. Some clones in this sample may be carry-over from other donors' samples. This receptor chain uses TRBV28 and TRBJ2-7; 9 bases in between match TRBD2. The specimen sequenced was PBMCs. The DNA reads TGTGCCAGTTTAGCGGGAGCCTACGAGCAGTACTTC. Its translation reads: CASLAGAYEQYF.